Sequencing of this TCR beta chain was carried out in a study of T cells in Graves' hyperthyroidism and ophthalmopathy (dated by TCRdb to the late 2010s). Regarding the study in general: Peripheral blood samples were taken at initial diagnosis, before any treatment was given. A discovery cohort of around 98 patients, 43 with Graves' ophthalmopathy and more than 55 with stable Graves' hyperthyroidism, was used to find distinguishing TCR V-J signatures. An independent validation cohort of fewer than 20 hyperthyroidism patients and about 15 patients who later progressed to ophthalmopathy tested prospective prediction of ophthalmopathy. The 100 or so discovery patients were randomly split 7:3 into training and test sets. In roughly six Graves' hyperthyroidism patients, the study also compared T-cell repertoires from thyroid tissue with T-cell repertoires from blood. After blood sampling, hyperthyroidism patients were treated with methimazole at a starting dose of 30 mg daily, and ophthalmopathy patients were treated with high-dose intravenous methylprednisolone. TCR Vbeta CDR3 sequencing of 135 peripheral blood samples (over 40 ophthalmopathy, approximately 80 hyperthyroidism and roughly 17 progressor patients) is reported in the paper. General conclusions and limits of the study: No statistical method was used to set the sample size in advance, and investigators knew the group allocation. Most expanded thyroid clonotypes (frequency above 0.001) were also detected in blood, suggesting blood repertoires may reflect thyroid immune responses. In cross-validation, a model built on a 13 V-J signature told ophthalmopathy apart from stable hyperthyroidism with under 90% sensitivity and roughly 81% specificity, and in testing the same model reached 80%/75%. In validation, the model predicted progression to ophthalmopathy with over 60% sensitivity and 72% to 85% specificity, a median of about 6.7 months before onset.

The TCR beta CDR3 regions were amplified from the RNA transcripts. The TCR CDR3 was subjected to a first round of RT-PCR using the HTBI primer set and the Qiagen OneStep RT-PCR kit. Libraries were constructed in a second round of multiplex PCR, after which size selection and purification were carried out. Sequencing of the libraries was done on an Illumina HiSeq2000 using paired-end 100 bp reads. As for the authors' bioinformatics: Raw data were processed with SOAPnuke, discarding reads with adapters, uncalled bases, mean Phred below 15, or no exact constant-primer or identifier match. COPE v1.2.5 was used to merge the high-quality paired reads, and each unique nucleotide sequence was defined as a clonotype. MiTCR v1.1 was used to align clonotypes to the IMGT TRBV, TRBD and TRBJ reference segments. Analysis was restricted to V-J combinations with a frequency above 0.0001, which covered 99% to 99.2% of repertoires. The TCS score was defined as the ratio of F50 (clonal expansion) to E x V (chaos), calculated using BLOSUM62-based TCRdist between CDR3 peptides within each V-J. Welch's t-statistics and random forest reduced some 510 V-J features to roughly 13, which were used in a naive Bayes classifier (R e1071). Starting from the raw public reads, TCRdb applied fastp trimming at Q25, assembled clones with MiXCR and retained in-frame beta chains. Identical CDR3 proteins give one entry, which carries the most common genes and DNA. TCRdb's processing, not the study's, gives the V and J calls here. The sample includes 600,000 to 850,000 distinct CDR3 sequences, with over 15% observed a single time. Of the sample, around 17% is held by the ten largest clones.

As to this clonotype: The clone's antigen remains unknown. Base-call qualities are not available, and no considerably larger clone is one nucleotide away.

After removal of 6 bases from V and 0 bases from J, the junction retains 9 bases not matched to a gene. From its cysteine to its phenylalanine, the CDR3 spans 17 amino acids. CDR3 DNA only is kept here, 51 bases in frame from base 1. The germline V gene sets CDR1 to SQVTM and CDR2 to ANQGSEA. Hyperthyroidism patients were newly diagnosed, with disease duration under 2 months, and aged 18 to 65 years. Exclusion was applied to patients with uncontrolled infections, other autoimmune diseases, pregnancy or lactation. Clinical symptoms, serum thyroxine and TRAb, thyroid ultrasound, and orbital computed tomography formed the basis for the diagnoses. For progressor patients, blood was drawn at the first diagnosis of hyperthyroidism, before any ophthalmopathy symptoms had appeared. PBMCs were separated from roughly 9.3 ml of fresh peripheral blood using Ficoll-Paque density gradient centrifugation. Progressor patients were first diagnosed with Graves' hyperthyroidism and then developed ophthalmopathy during follow-up. Trizol reagent was used to extract total RNA, and RNA quality was then checked on an Agilent 2100 Bioanalyzer.

The receptor chain draws on TRBV29-1 and TRBJ2-7; 15 nucleotides in the junction match TRBD2. Sequences were obtained from blood. The sequence was obtained from a woman aged 45-59 years with Graves' hyperthyroidism that later progressed to Graves' ophthalmopathy. The CDR3 region reads CSVKGTSGGLSSYEQYF. DNA sequence: TGCAGCGTAAAAGGGACTAGCGGGGGGCTCAGCTCCTACGAGCAGTACTTC.